These 26 T cell receptor beta chains came from one sample sequenced in a study of blood T cell repertoires in COVID-19. Generated by immunoSEQ multiplex PCR, the TCRdb table keeps only in-frame clones and is missing some. The table lists roughly 100,000 clones, about two thirds of them singletons. Sequenced: peripheral blood. The receptors were sampled from a human donor with acute or convalescent COVID-19. The donor label of this sample is uncertain.

CDR3 sequence: CASSPRMTGNTIYF. CDR3 DNA sequence: TGTGCCAGCAGTCCGAGGATGACTGGAAACACCATATATTTT. The chain is built from TRBV2 and TRBJ1-3; D call uncertain. Germline V gene lookup returns CDR1 SNHLY and CDR2 FYNNEI. CDR3 length: 14 residues. V lost 5 bases, J lost 2 bases, and 10 bases lay in between.

This clone was seen more than once but under ten times. The rearrangement uses TRBV5-6 and TRBJ2-7; 8 bases line up with TRBD2. V dropped 4 bases and J dropped 5; count of bases not matched to a gene: 11. CDR1 and CDR2 (germline): SGHDT, YYEEEE. The CDR3 spans 15 residues. This CDR3 is CASSRGLVFHNEQYV. The CDR3 DNA reads TGTGCCAGCAGCCGGGGACTAGTTTTTCACAACGAGCAGTACGTC.

The CDR3 nucleotides are TGTGCCAGCAGCTTAGCGGACACGGACCGTAGCACAGATACGCAGTATTTT. Its translation: CASSLADTDRSTDTQYF. This chain connects TRBV7-9 to TRBJ2-3; D may be TRBD1 (5 bases). The CDR3 is 17 amino acids. The germline CDR1 and CDR2 sequences are SEHNR and FQNEAQ (reference sequence). Trimming shortened V by 0 bases and J by 0 bases, and 13 bases separated the two germline ends.

This sequence joins TRBV2 and TRBJ2-5; D perhaps matches TRBD2 (6 bases). There are 13 residues in the CDR3. Germline V CDR1 and CDR2: SNHLY, FYNNEI. V was cut by 2 bases and J by 7 bases, with 11 bases left in between. The CDR3 reads CASSEQVGGTQYF. The CDR3 DNA reads as TGTGCCAGCAGTGAACAAGTGGGGGGGACCCAGTACTTC.

The chain employs TRBV28 and TRBJ2-1; TRBD2 matches 7 bases. Germline trimming cut 2 bases from V and 0 bases from J; bases unmatched to any gene: 4. The germline gives CDR1 MDHEN, CDR2 SYDVKM. This CDR3 is built from 16 residues. The CDR3 DNA follows: TGTGCCAGCAGTTTACCTCGGGGGGACTCCTACAATGAGCAGTTCTTC. This sequence encodes CASSLPRGDSYNEQFF.

The chain is built from TRBV9 and TRBJ1-3; 7 bases fit TRBD1. This CDR3 spans 13 amino acids. Per the germline V gene, CDR1 is SGDLS and CDR2 is YYNGEE. V shed 7 bases and J 2 bases; nucleotides not matched to a gene: 3. CDR3 region: CASGDSAGNTIYF. CDR3 bases: TGTGCCAGCGGGGACAGCGCTGGAAACACCATATATTTT.

This chain connects TRBV19 to TRBJ2-3, with 9 positions matching TRBD2. This CDR3 is 17 amino acids long. The V and J ends lost 5 bases and 0 bases, in that order; junction bases with no gene match: 9. Looked up from germline, CDR1 is LNHDA and CDR2 is SQIVND (reference sequence). In nucleotides, the CDR3 is TGTGCCAGTAGTGGAGCGGGGGGCCACCCTAGCACAGATACGCAGTATTTT. This codes for CASSGAGGHPSTDTQYF.

On this clone: This could be a read error, since a much larger clone is one nucleotide away. The chain recombines TRBV12-3 or TRBV12-4 with TRBJ1-1; D unresolved. CDR3 length: 13 residues. Trimming stripped 2 bases from V and 0 bases from J, with 4 bases between. CDR3 sequence (DNA): TGTGCCAGCAGTTTAACGGTGAACACTGAAGCTTTCTTT. Translated: CASSLTVNTEAFF.

The sample holds one count of this clone. The J gene is TRBJ1-1, the V gene TRBV7-3; perhaps TRBD1 as D (6 bases). V was shortened by 1 base and J by 6 bases, with 9 bases between the two germline ends. Germline assignment: CDR1 SGHTA and CDR2 FQGTGA. The CDR3 runs 13 residues. The CDR3 DNA is TGTGCCAGCAGCTTAAACAGGGACGCTGAAGCTTTCTTT. Translating it yields CASSLNRDAEAFF.

The chain uses TRBV28 and TRBJ2-1; the D is unclear. V was pared by 6 bases and J by 8 bases, with 11 bases between. The CDR3 has 12 residues. Germline V gene data show CDR1 as MDHEN and CDR2 as SYDVKM. This chain's CDR3 is CASSSFSDEQFF. CDR3 bases: TGTGCCAGCAGCTCGTTCAGCGATGAGCAGTTCTTC.

This chain joins TRBV4-1 and TRBJ2-2, with TRBD2 identical over 9 bases. Losses at the gene ends were 1 base for V and 3 bases for J; bases not matched to a gene: 6. In germline, CDR1 is MGHRA, CDR2 YSYEKL. There are 17 residues in the CDR3. The CDR3 is CASSQARGRADTGELFF. Here the CDR3 DNA reads TGCGCCAGCAGCCAAGCTCGCGGGAGGGCGGACACCGGGGAGCTGTTTTTT.

The V gene is TRBV10-1, the J gene TRBJ1-6; D not resolved. The CDR3 covers 13 residues. The ends were cut back, 4 bases at V and 6 bases at J, with 7 bases in the middle. From germline, CDR1 is WNHNN and CDR2 SYGVQD (reference sequence). CDR3 coding DNA: TGCGCCAGCAGTGCGCGGATTAATTCACCCCTCCACTTT. It yields the protein CASSARINSPLHF.

In this sample, this clone turned up once. The rearrangement links TRBV30 to TRBJ2-5; D might be TRBD2 (6 bases). The germline gives CDR1 GTSNPN, CDR2 SVGIG (reference sequence). The CDR3 consists of 16 residues. Trimming took off 4 bases at V and 2 bases at J, with 20 bases between the two ends. In DNA form, the CDR3 reads TGTGCCTGGACGGCCGGGGGAGTTCTCGGTCAAGAGACCCAGTACTTC. Protein sequence: CAWTAGGVLGQETQYF. Full variable domain (rest looked up from reference TRBV30 and TRBJ2-5): SQTIHQWPATLVQPVGSPLSLECTVEGTSNPNLYWYRQAAGRGLQLLFYSVGIGQISSEVPQNLSASRPQDRQFILSSKKLLLSDSGFYLCAWTAGGVLGQETQYFGPGTRLLVL.

The CDR3 reads CASQRWAVVDANYGYTF. The DNA for the CDR3 is TGTGCCAGCCAAAGATGGGCAGTAGTTGACGCTAACTATGGCTACACCTTC. V gene TRBV2 combines with J gene TRBJ1-2; D ambiguous. Per germline, CDR1 SNHLY and CDR2 FYNNEI. With 8 bases removed from V and 0 bases from J, the gap between germline ends came to 22 bases. The CDR3 spans 17 residues.

This clone was detected many times. The CDR3 loop is CASSVDTNTEAFF. The CDR3 coding sequence is TGTGCCAGCAGTGTTGACACGAACACTGAAGCTTTCTTT. This rearrangement joins TRBV2 to TRBJ1-1; no clear D. The germline V and J ends were trimmed by 4 bases and 1 base, with 7 bases remaining between them. The length of the CDR3 is 13 residues. Germline lookup yields CDR1 SNHLY and CDR2 FYNNEI.

V and J are TRBV6-1 and TRBJ1-5; D remains unclear. Germline values: CDR1 MNHNS, CDR2 SASEGT. The V end was cut by 2 bases, the J end by 2 bases, with 10 bases between. This CDR3 comprises 15 residues. This chain's CDR3 is CASSELGRGNQPQHF. CDR3 nucleotide sequence: TGTGCCAGCAGTGAACTCGGGAGGGGCAATCAGCCCCAGCATTTT.

This clone was counted a single time. The chain is built from TRBV6-5 and TRBJ1-5; tentatively, D is TRBD1 (5 bases). The germline V gene encodes CDR1 MNHEY and CDR2 SVGAGI. The CDR3 has 13 residues. V was clipped by 7 bases and J by 1 base, with 8 bases between them. Here the CDR3 reads CASKAGSNQPQHF. The CDR3 bases are TGTGCCAGCAAGGCAGGGAGCAATCAGCCCCAGCATTTT.

The V and J genes are TRBV29-1 and TRBJ1-2, with D tentatively TRBD1 (6 bases). V gave up 6 bases and J gave up 6 bases, with 14 bases separating them. The CDR3 loop spans 12 amino acids. Germline V gene sequence: CDR1 SQVTM, CDR2 ANQGSEA. The CDR3: CSVSWTEDGYTF. CDR3 bases: TGCAGCGTGAGCTGGACAGAGGATGGCTACACCTTC.

The V gene is TRBV30, the J gene TRBJ1-6, with 9 positions matching TRBD1. Germline loops: CDR1 GTSNPN, CDR2 SVGIG (reference sequence). V dropped 3 bases and J dropped 6; count of bases not matched to a gene: 12. The CDR3 totals 17 residues. CDR3 bases: TGTGCCTGGAGAGCTTCGACAGGGGGATGGCTTAATTCACCCCTCCACTTT. Translated, it gives CAWRASTGGWLNSPLHF.

The chain joins TRBV2 to TRBJ1-6; perhaps TRBD1 as D (6 bases). CDR1 and CDR2 from the germline V gene are SNHLY and FYNNEI. V lost 7 bases and J 6 bases, leaving 13 bases between the germline ends. This CDR3 is 14 amino acids long. For the CDR3, the DNA is TGTGCCAGCAAATTGGGACATACTAATTCACCCCTCCACTTT. Amino acids: CASKLGHTNSPLHF.

The chain recombines TRBV7-9 with TRBJ2-3; D uncertain. Deletions cut 1 base from V and 6 bases from J, with 5 bases between. The length of the CDR3 is 12 residues. Germline V CDR1 and CDR2: SEHNR, FQNEAQ (reference sequence). The CDR3 loop reads CASSLDRDTQYF. As DNA, the CDR3 is TGTGCCAGCAGCTTAGATCGGGATACGCAGTATTTT.

CDR3 DNA: TGTGCCACCAGTGACGCGGGGGACCCTAATGAAAAACTGTTTTTT. This sequence encodes CATSDAGDPNEKLFF. The chain has TRBV24-1 and TRBJ1-4; tentatively, D is TRBD1 (5 bases). From germline, CDR1 is KGHDR and CDR2 SFDVKD. The CDR3 runs to 15 residues. The V end was cut by 4 bases, the J end by 3 bases, with 11 bases between.

The V call is TRBV5-1, the J call TRBJ1-1, with unresolved D. Between the trimmed V and J ends, which lost 0 bases and 3 bases, there was a span of 12 bases. The CDR3 is made up of 15 amino acids. Germline CDR1 is SGHRS and CDR2 is YFSETQ. The CDR3 sequence is CASSLDGQLDTEAFF. The DNA of the CDR3 is TGCGCCAGCAGCTTGGATGGTCAGTTGGACACTGAAGCTTTCTTT.

The rearrangement links TRBV29-1 to TRBJ1-1, with D hard to call. V was shortened by 4 bases and J by 5 bases, with 11 bases between the two germline ends. The CDR3 loop spans 12 amino acids. CDR1 and CDR2 from the germline V gene are SQVTM and ANQGSEA. In nucleotides, the CDR3 is TGCAGCGTTGGCGAGGGTGGGACTGAAGCTTTCTTT. Translated: CSVGEGGTEAFF.

The chain joins TRBV7-9 to TRBJ2-5; 8 nucleotides line up with TRBD1. Per the germline V gene, CDR1 is SEHNR and CDR2 is FQNEAQ (reference sequence). V lost 2 bases, J lost 3 bases, and 5 bases stayed unmatched. The CDR3 runs 15 residues. The CDR3: CASSLTTGVKETQYF. Written as DNA, the CDR3 is TGTGCCAGCAGCTTAACGACAGGGGTGAAAGAGACCCAGTACTTC.

This clone was seen only a few times. The chain carries TRBV7-8 and TRBJ2-5; the match to TRBD1 covers 9 bases. This CDR3 region has 19 residues. Germline-derived CDR1 and CDR2 are SGHVS and FQNEAQ. Trimming took 1 base from V and 4 from J; bases not matched to a gene: 16. CDR3 nucleotide sequence: TGTGCCAGCAGCTTAGAGGCCAGAGCCGGGACAGGGTTTGGAGAGACCCAGTACTTC. Translating gives CASSLEARAGTGFGETQYF.